This T cell receptor (beta chain) was retrieved from a study of blood T cell repertoires in COVID-19. Study-wide context: Sites across the United States, Italy and Spain contributed samples from acute and convalescent COVID-19. Sources were T cells, B-cell-depleted T cells, or PBMCs; the material itself was cDNA or gDNA.

Methods used by the authors: By means of reference gene primer amplification, nucleated cell counts were estimated. Some clones are missing from TCRdb's copy, which holds only in-frame ones; the method was immunoSEQ multiplex PCR. V and J calls and clone size follow that table, whereas D and trimming were derived from the DNA. The table lists roughly 160,000 clones, approximately 86% of them singletons. Per the germline V gene, CDR1 is KGHDR and CDR2 is SFDVKD. V shed 7 bases and J 3 bases; nucleotides not matched to a gene: 4. The CDR3 sequence is 14 residues long. The source of this sequence is an older woman who had recovered from COVID-19. The V and J genes are TRBV24-1 and TRBJ1-1; 10 nucleotides match TRBD1. Sequenced sample: peripheral blood. This CDR3 reads CATRRTGGDTEAFF. In nucleotides, the CDR3 is TGTGCCACCAGAAGGACAGGGGGGGACACTGAAGCTTTCTTT.